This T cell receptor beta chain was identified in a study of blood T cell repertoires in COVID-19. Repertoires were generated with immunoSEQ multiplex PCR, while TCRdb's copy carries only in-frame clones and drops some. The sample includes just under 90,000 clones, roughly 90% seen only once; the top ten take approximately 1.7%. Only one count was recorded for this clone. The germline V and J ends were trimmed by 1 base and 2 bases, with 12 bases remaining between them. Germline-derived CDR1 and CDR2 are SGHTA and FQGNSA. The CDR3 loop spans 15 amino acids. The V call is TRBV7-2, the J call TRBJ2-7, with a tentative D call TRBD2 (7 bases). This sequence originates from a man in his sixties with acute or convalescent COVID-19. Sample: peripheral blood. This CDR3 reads CASSLGGGHTYEQYF. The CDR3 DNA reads TGTGCCAGCAGCTTAGGGGGGGGACATACCTACGAGCAGTACTTC.